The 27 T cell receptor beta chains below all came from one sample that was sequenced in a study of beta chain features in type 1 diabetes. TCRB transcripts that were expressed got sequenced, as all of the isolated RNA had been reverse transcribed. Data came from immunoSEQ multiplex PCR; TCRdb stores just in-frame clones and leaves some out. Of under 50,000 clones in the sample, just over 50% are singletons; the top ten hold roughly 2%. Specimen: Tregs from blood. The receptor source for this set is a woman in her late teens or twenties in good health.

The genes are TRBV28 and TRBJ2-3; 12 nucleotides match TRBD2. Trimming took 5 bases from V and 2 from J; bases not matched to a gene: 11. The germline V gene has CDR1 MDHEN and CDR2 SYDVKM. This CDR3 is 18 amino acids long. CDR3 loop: CASSTPGGTSGYTDTQYF. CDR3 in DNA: TGTGCCAGCAGTACACCTGGTGGGACTAGCGGGTACACAGATACGCAGTATTTT. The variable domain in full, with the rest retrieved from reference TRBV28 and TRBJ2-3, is DVKVTQSSRYLVKRTGEKVFLECVQDMDHENMFWYRQDPGLGLRLIYFSYDVKMKEKGDIPEGYSVSREKKERFSLILESASTNQTSMYLCASSTPGGTSGYTDTQYFGPGTRLTVL.

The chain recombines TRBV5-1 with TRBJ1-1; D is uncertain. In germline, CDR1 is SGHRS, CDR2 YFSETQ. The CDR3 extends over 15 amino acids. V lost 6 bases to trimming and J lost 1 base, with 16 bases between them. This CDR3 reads CASTLMPGSNTEAFF. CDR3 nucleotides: TGCGCCAGCACCCTTATGCCCGGGTCGAACACTGAAGCTTTCTTT. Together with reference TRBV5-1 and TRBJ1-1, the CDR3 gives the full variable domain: KAGVTQTPRYLIKTRGQQVTLSCSPISGHRSVSWYQQTPGQGLQFLFEYFSETQRNKGNFPGRFSGRQFSNSRSEMNVSTLELGDSALYLCASTLMPGSNTEAFFGQGTRLTVV.

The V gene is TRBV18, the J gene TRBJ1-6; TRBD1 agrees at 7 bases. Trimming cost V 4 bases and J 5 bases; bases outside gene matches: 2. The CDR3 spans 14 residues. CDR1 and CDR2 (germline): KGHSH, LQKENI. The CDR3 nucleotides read TGTGCCAGCTCACAAGACAGGGATAATTCACCCCTCCACTTT. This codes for CASSQDRDNSPLHF.

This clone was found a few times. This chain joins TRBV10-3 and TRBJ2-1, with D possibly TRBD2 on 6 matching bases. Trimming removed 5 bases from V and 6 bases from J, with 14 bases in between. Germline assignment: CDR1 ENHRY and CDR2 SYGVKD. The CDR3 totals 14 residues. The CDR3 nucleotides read TGTGCCATCAGTTTAAACCGGGACTCCAATGAGCAGTTCTTC. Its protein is CAISLNRDSNEQFF.

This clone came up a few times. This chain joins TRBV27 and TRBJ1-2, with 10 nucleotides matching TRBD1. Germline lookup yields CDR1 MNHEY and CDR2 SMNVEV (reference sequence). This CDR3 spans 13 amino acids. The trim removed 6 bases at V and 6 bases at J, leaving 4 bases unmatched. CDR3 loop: CASRTTGGHGYTF. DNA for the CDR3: TGTGCCAGCAGGACGACAGGGGGCCATGGCTACACCTTC.

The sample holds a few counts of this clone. This chain's CDR3 is CASSLALWESKETQYF. The CDR3 nucleotides read TGTGCCAGCAGCTTAGCGCTGTGGGAGAGTAAAGAGACCCAGTACTTC. V usage is TRBV7-9 and J usage is TRBJ2-5, with D possibly matching TRBD2 (5 bases). Germline lookup yields CDR1 SEHNR and CDR2 FQNEAQ (reference sequence). The CDR3 loop spans 16 amino acids. Trimming took off 0 bases at V and 3 bases at J, with 14 bases between the two ends.

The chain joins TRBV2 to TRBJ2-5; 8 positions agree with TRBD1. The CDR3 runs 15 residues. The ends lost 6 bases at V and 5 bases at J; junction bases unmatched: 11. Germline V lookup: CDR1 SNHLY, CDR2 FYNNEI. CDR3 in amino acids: CASSQDRGNGETQYF. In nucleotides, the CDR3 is TGTGCCAGCAGCCAAGACAGGGGTAATGGGGAGACCCAGTACTTC.

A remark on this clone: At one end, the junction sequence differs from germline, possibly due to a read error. The CDR3 nucleotides are TGTGCCAGCAGCTCAGAAGGTGGCACAGTGACTTTT. Translating gives CASSSEGGTVTF. The chain carries TRBV7-8 and TRBJ1-3, with D unclear. The CDR3 extends over 12 amino acids. Germline CDR1 reads SGHVS; CDR2 reads FQNEAQ.

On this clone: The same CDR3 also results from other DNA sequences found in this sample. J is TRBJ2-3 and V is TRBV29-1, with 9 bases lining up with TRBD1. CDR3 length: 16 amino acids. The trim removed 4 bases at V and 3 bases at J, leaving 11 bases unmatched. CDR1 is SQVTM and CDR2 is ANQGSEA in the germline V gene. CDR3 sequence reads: CSVGQGESDSTDTQYF. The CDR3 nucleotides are TGCAGCGTTGGACAGGGGGAAAGCGATAGTACAGATACGCAGTATTTT.

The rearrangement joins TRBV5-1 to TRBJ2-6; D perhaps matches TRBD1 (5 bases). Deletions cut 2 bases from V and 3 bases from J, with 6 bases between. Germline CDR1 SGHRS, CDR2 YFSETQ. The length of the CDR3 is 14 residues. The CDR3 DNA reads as TGCGCCAGCAGCTTAGGGGTTGGGGCCAACGTCCTGACTTTC. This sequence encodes CASSLGVGANVLTF. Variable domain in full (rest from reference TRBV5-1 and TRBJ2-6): KAGVTQTPRYLIKTRGQQVTLSCSPISGHRSVSWYQQTPGQGLQFLFEYFSETQRNKGNFPGRFSGRQFSNSRSEMNVSTLELGDSALYLCASSLGVGANVLTFGAGSRLTVL.

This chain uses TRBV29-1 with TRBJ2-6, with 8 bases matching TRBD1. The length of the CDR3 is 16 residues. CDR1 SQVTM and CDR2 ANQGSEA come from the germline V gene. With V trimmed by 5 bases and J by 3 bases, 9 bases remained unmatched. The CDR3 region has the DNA TGCAGCGTTTCGCCAGGGGGCGCGCTTGGGGCCAACGTCCTGACTTTC. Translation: CSVSPGGALGANVLTF.

The CDR3: CASSPGHRQPQHF. CDR3 DNA: TGTGCCAGTAGTCCAGGGCATCGGCAGCCCCAGCATTTT. V gene TRBV19 combines with J gene TRBJ1-5, with D possibly matching TRBD1 (5 bases). Trimming pared 5 bases from V and 7 bases from J, leaving 12 bases between. Per germline, CDR1 LNHDA and CDR2 SQIVND (reference sequence). The CDR3 sequence is 13 residues long.

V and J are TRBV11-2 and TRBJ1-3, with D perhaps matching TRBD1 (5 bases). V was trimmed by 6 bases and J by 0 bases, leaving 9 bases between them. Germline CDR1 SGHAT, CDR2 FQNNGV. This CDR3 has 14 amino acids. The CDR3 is CASSRDFSGNTIYF. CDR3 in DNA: TGTGCCAGCAGTAGGGACTTCTCTGGAAACACCATATATTTT.

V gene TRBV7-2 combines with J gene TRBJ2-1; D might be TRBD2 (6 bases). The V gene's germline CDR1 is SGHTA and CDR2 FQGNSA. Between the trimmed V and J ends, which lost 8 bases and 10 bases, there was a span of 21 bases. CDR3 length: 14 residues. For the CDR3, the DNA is TGTGCCAGCGTCCGCGACGGGTCACGGGGGGAGCAGTTCTTC. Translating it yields CASVRDGSRGEQFF. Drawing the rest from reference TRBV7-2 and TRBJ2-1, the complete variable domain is GAGVSQSPSNKVTEKGKDVELRCDPISGHTALYWYRQSLGQGLEFLIYFQGNSAPDKSGLPSDRFSAERTGGSVSTLTIQRTQQEDSAVYLCASVRDGSRGEQFFGPGTRLTVL.

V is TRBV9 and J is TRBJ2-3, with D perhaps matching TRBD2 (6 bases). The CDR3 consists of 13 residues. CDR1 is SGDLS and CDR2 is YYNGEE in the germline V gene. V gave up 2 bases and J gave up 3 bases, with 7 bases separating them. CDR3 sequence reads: CASSVAGTDTQYF. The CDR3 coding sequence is TGTGCCAGCAGCGTGGCGGGAACAGATACGCAGTATTTT.

The CDR3 DNA follows: TGTGCCAGCAGCTCACCCCGGGACAGGGTTTCCTACGAGCAGTACTTC. Protein: CASSSPRDRVSYEQYF. The gene calls are TRBV7-9 and TRBJ2-7; 9 positions match TRBD1. With V trimmed by 4 bases and J by 1 base, 8 bases remained unmatched. Germline values: CDR1 SEHNR, CDR2 FQNEAQ (reference sequence). The CDR3 is made up of 16 amino acids.

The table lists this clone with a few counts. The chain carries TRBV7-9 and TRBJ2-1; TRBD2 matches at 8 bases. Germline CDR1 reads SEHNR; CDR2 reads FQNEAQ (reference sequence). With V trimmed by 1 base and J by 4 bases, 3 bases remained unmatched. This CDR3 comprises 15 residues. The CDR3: CASSLGAGVYNEQFF. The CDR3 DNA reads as TGTGCCAGCAGCTTAGGAGCGGGGGTTTACAATGAGCAGTTCTTC.

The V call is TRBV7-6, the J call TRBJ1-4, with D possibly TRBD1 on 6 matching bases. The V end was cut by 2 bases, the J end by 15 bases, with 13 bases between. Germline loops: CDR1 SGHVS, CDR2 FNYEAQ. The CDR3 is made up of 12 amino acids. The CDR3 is CASSLSGGMVFF. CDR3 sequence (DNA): TGTGCCAGCAGCTTATCGGGGGGCATGGTGTTTTTT. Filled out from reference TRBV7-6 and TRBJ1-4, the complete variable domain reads GAGVSQSPRYKVTKRGQDVALRCDPISGHVSLYWYRQALGQGPEFLTYFNYEAQQDKSGLPNDRFSAERPEGSISTLTIQRTEQRDSAMYRCASSLSGGMVFFGSGTQLSVL.

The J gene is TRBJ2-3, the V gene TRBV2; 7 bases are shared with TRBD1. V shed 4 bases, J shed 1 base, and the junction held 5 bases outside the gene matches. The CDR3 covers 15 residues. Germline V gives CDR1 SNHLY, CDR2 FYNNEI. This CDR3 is CASSGTGARTDTQYF. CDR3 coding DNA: TGTGCCAGCAGTGGAACAGGGGCCCGCACAGATACGCAGTATTTT.

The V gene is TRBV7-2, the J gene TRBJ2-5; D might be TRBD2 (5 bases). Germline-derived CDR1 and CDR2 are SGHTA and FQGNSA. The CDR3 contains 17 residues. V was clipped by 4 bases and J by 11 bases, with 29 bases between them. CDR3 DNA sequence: TGTGCCAGCAGCTCCTTGGCGGTGGTTACTACGGGGTGGGAGCAGTACTTC. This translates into CASSSLAVVTTGWEQYF.

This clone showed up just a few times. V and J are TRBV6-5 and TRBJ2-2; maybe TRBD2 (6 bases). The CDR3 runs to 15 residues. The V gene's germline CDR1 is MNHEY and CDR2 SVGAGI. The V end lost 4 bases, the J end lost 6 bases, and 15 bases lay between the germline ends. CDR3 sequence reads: CASSSGLLTPGELFF. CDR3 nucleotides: TGTGCCAGCAGTTCGGGACTCTTAACCCCCGGGGAGCTGTTTTTT.

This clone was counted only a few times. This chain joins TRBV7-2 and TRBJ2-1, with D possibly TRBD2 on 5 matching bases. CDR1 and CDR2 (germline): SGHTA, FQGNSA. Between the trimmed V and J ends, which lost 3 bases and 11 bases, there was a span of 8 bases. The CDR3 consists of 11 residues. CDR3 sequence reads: CASSLGRQQFF. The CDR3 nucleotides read TGTGCCAGCAGCTTGGGGAGACAGCAGTTCTTC.

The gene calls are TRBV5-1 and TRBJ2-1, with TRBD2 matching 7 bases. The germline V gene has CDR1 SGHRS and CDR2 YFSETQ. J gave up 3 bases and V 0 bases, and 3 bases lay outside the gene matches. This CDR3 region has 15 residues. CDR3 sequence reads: CASSLAGTNYNEQFF. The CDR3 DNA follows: TGCGCCAGCAGCTTGGCCGGGACTAACTACAATGAGCAGTTCTTC.

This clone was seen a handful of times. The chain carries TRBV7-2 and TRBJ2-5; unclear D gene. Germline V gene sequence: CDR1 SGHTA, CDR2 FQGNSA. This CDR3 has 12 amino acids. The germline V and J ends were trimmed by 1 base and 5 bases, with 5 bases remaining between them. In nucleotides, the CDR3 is TGTGCCAGCAGCTTAGTATTGGAGACCCAGTACTTC. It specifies CASSLVLETQYF.

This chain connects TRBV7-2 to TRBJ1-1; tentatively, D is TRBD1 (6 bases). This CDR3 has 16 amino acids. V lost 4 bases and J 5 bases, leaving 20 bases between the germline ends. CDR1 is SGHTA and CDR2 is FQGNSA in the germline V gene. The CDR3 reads CASSSLPGAGGTEAFF. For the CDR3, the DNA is TGTGCCAGCAGCTCCTTACCAGGGGCGGGGGGAACTGAAGCTTTCTTT.

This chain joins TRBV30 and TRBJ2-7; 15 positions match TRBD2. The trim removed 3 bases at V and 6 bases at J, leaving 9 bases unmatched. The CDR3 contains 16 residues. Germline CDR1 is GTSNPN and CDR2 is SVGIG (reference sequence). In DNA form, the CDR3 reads TGTGCCTGGAGGGCCGGACTAGCGGGAGGGCTTGGCGAGCAGTACTTC. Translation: CAWRAGLAGGLGEQYF.

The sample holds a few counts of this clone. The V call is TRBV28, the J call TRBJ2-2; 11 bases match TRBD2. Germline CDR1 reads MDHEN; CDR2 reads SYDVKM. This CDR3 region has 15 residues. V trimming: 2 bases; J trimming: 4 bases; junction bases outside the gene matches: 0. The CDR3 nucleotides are TGTGCCAGCAGTTTAGGACTAGCGGGCACCGGGGAGCTGTTTTTT. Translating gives CASSLGLAGTGELFF.